This T cell receptor beta chain emerged from a study of blood T cells in healthy people across ages. For the second PCR, which ran for roughly 6 to 12 cycles, a sample-barcoded 5' primer and a J-beta primer mix were used. MiXCR, run by TCRdb on the 5' RACE reads, gives a single entry per CDR3 protein. The repertoire includes around 800,000 distinct CDR3 sequences, around two fifths of them detected once, and around 18% sits in the top ten. Germline V lookup: CDR1 SGHRS, CDR2 YFSETQ. This CDR3 is 14 amino acids long. The V gene lost 5 bases and the J gene lost 3 bases, with 12 bases spanning the gap. This clonotype was obtained from a man aged 55 to 70 in good health. Material for sequencing was blood. The chain has TRBV5-1 and TRBJ2-1; D perhaps matches TRBD2 (5 bases). CDR3 residues: CASRQGLNYNEQFF. CDR3 nucleotide sequence: TGCGCCAGCAGGCAAGGACTCAACTACAATGAGCAGTTCTTC.